This TCR beta chain originates from a study of blood T cell repertoires in COVID-19 (dated by TCRdb to about 2020). With regard to the full study: Samples from collaborators originated in the United States, Italy and Spain and spanned both the acute and convalescent phases of COVID-19. Subjects who had been exposed to COVID-19, were actively infected with it, or had recovered from it provided the deeply sampled blood TCRbeta repertoires that made up the dataset. Samples were obtained from the ongoing ImmuneRACE study (first 160 participants) and from 950 to 1,500 subjects provided by 6 global collaborators. Where available, HLA class I and class II types were obtained from metadata supplied by the sample provider rather than from assay-based typing. The prospective study material was composed of cDNA or gDNA derived from T cells, B-cell-depleted T cells, or PBMCs. A de-identified subject ID, COVID-19 status, age in years and sex were almost always included in the sample metadata. The repertoires were made available in a free public database intended to serve as a resource for research on the immune response to SARS-CoV-2. What the work shows at the level of the full study, not this receptor alone: The quantity of clinical and demographic metadata differed by source and by participant and was supplied without curation.

A remark on this clone: It lacks a known antigen. There are no base qualities to consult, and no much larger clone falls within one base.

The CDR3 spans 13 residues, from the cysteine through the phenylalanine. The retained sequence is limited to the CDR3, 39 bases, with the frame set at the first base. The junction shows trimming of 2 bases on V and 10 bases on J, plus 12 bases between the germline ends. The germline V gene provides CDR1 MNHEY and CDR2 SVGEGT. A second Seattle source provided samples from volunteer blood donors who had recovered from COVID-19. Each collaborating institution followed its own protocols to collect whole blood in K2EDTA tubes. For TCRbeta analysis, collaborators shipped samples as frozen whole blood, isolated PBMCs, or DNA extracted from either of those sample types. TCRbeta CDR3 regions were amplified from genomic DNA by means of the immunoSEQ Assay, a bias-controlled multiplex PCR. The paper's processing steps were these. The number of nucleated cells in each sample was estimated from the amplification of reference gene primers within the assay. Sequence reads were collapsed and filtered to measure the absolute abundance of every unique TCRbeta CDR3 rearrangement. For each sample, productive Simpson clonality was calculated as the square root of Simpson's diversity index over productive rearrangements. In its TCRdb copy, this immuneACCESS table keeps in-frame sequences only and misses some clones. Where compared with another copy, unresolved V genes explain less than half of these, and the others have no known cause. V, J and clone size are taken as reported in that table, and D and trimming were inferred from the DNA itself. The sample table contains more than 250,000 clones; only one count was recorded for 86% of them. Roughly 1.9% of the sample is in the top ten clones.

The sample consisted of peripheral blood. The V and J segments used are TRBV6-2 or TRBV6-3 and TRBJ2-1; D gene: possibly TRBD2, on 5 matching bases. The clonotype originates from a woman in her 30s who had recovered from COVID-19. In nucleotide form, the sequence is TGTGCCAGCAGTTACGGTAGCCAGCGGGAGCAGTTCTTC. The encoded protein is CASSYGSQREQFF.